The rows below give T cell receptor beta chains drawn from one sample of a study of blood T cell repertoires in COVID-19. Profiling relied on immunoSEQ multiplex PCR, and the TCRdb table lists in-frame clones only, not all of them. This table holds under 250,000 clones, around 86% found once. The sequenced sample consisted of peripheral blood. Source of these receptors: a man aged 50 to 60 with COVID-19, enrolled during active disease. Each CDR3 is given without its conserved first and last residue. Each record gives: clone size, J gene, V gene, CDR3 protein. Clone size, where shown, is once, few, many, or a class for clones that have expanded.

- | TRBJ2-3 | TRBV7-2 | ASSLIQTDTQY
once | TRBJ1-3 | TRBV3-1/TRBV3-2 | ASSQAVSSGNTIY
- | TRBJ2-7 | TRBV7-6 | ASSSTGSYEQY
- | TRBJ2-1 | TRBV4-2 | ASSQATVGTGAYNEQF
once | TRBJ2-7 | TRBV10-3 | AIRTGTSGGASYEQY
- | TRBJ2-7 | TRBV29-1 | SVTPGLAGVGSYEQY
- | TRBJ2-7 | TRBV19 | ASSARDRGFSYEQY
- | TRBJ1-5 | TRBV6-2/TRBV6-3 | ASSLRFAGNQPQH
- | TRBJ2-7 | TRBV4-1 | ASSLTRGFEQY
- | TRBJ2-1 | TRBV5-5 | ASSLDSTKNNEQF
- | TRBJ1-2 | TRBV7-2 | ASSSQGGAYGYT
- | TRBJ2-1 | TRBV19 | ASSIDLAGVTYNEQF
- | TRBJ2-1 | TRBV5-4 | ASSSTHNNEQF
- | TRBJ2-1 | TRBV6-5 | ASSRGDRYNEQF
- | TRBJ2-7 | TRBV2 | ASGPKSGTSGYEQY
- | TRBJ2-7 | TRBV27 | ASSRTSGDREQY
- | TRBJ2-2 | TRBV27 | ASSFGGGTGELF
- | TRBJ2-3 | TRBV3-1/TRBV3-2 | ASSQDQAPRFTDTQY
- | TRBJ1-6 | TRBV13 | ASSLRGPSGSPLH
- | TRBJ1-5 | TRBV7-3 | ASSQGANQPQH
- | TRBJ1-2 | TRBV19 | ASSLTGLGDYGYT
- | TRBJ2-1 | TRBV6-5 | ASSYFRGNEQF
- | TRBJ2-1 | TRBV5-6 | ASSSGTGVFLQF
- | TRBJ2-1 | TRBV6-6 | ASSPGAYNEQF
- | TRBJ1-6 | TRBV4-3 | ASSLTSRGGSYNSPLH
- | TRBJ1-5 | TRBV2 | ASNPGGLQPQH
- | TRBJ2-3 | TRBV10-3 | ATRGGLPSSTDTQY
once | TRBJ1-4 | TRBV6-5 | ASSRTGTNEKLF